This T cell receptor (beta chain) derives from a study of low-dose radiotherapy and immunotherapy resistance in tumors. Study details: Cohort 2 received 1 Gy per fraction every two weeks, totaling 13 Gy over 26 weeks.

TRAV and TRBV primers primed cDNA for both TCRalpha and TCRbeta. The TCRs were subjected to amplification over approximately 20 PCR cycles employing a constant-region primer in conjunction with a V-primer adapter. TCRdb re-derived calls from the reads in MiXCR, one entry per CDR3 protein. This sample carries tens of thousands of distinct CDR3 sequences, 20% to 25% of them seen once, and the ten largest clones take 9.5% to 15%. The time point here: after trial treatment. The treatment here: LDRT plus nivolumab, ipilimumab, low-dose cyclophosphamide and aspirin (RACIN trial). Patients qualified if they had advanced solid tumors that lacked tumor-infiltrating lymphocytes. V lost 1 base to trimming and J lost 5 bases, with 10 bases between them. The CDR3 spans 14 residues. CDR1 is SGHAT, CDR2 FQNNGV, per germline. This clonotype was counted many times.

The sequencing used PBMCs, collected after low-dose radiotherapy plus immunotherapy. The chain carries TRBV11-2 and TRBJ2-3; perhaps TRBD1 as D (6 bases). This receptor was identified in a female donor with ovarian cancer. CDR3 nucleotide sequence: TGTGCCAGCAGCTTAGCCCAGGGGTTAGATACGCAGTATTTT. This sequence encodes CASSLAQGLDTQYF.